This note documents a single T cell receptor (beta chain) sequence. Its antigen is as yet unknown. The read terminates 3 residues ahead of where the CDR3 ends, so the germline J gene completes it. The table came from immunoSEQ multiplex PCR; TCRdb's copy has only in-frame clones and leaves some out. Recorded for this sample: more than 15,000 clones. Dot-blot hybridization genotyped cervical HPV amplified with MY09/MY11 PCR. Germline V gene sequence: CDR1 GTSNPN, CDR2 SVGIG (reference sequence). The CDR3 sequence is 15 residues long. V was pared by 0 bases and J by 4 bases, with 15 bases between. These data originate in a study of T cells in women clearing cervical HPV infection. General study findings and limits: A classifier using richness and V gene abundances reached an AUC of 0.7 to 0.9.

Material: blood buffy coat. The sequence derives from a woman between 18 and 69 years old with a cervical HPV16 infection that either progressed to CIN3+ or cleared (not recorded which). The chain carries TRBV30 and TRBJ1-1; weak D call: TRBD1 (5 bases). CDR3 bases read: TGTGCCTGGAGTGTAGGGGAGGGGCGCGGCACTGAA. Its protein product is CAWSVGEGRGTE. The full CDR3 protein reads CAWSVGEGRGTEAFF.